What follows is one T cell receptor (beta chain) and its context. This specimen comes from a study of blood T cell repertoires in COVID-19. Study details: In each case, the material was cDNA or gDNA derived from T cells, B-cell-depleted T cells, or PBMCs.

V dropped 5 bases and J dropped 3; count of bases not matched to a gene: 9. The CDR3 is 15 amino acids. CDR1 and CDR2 (germline): MNHEY, SVGAGI. Per the authors' pipeline: Reference gene primer amplification in the assay estimated nucleated cell counts. The table came from immunoSEQ multiplex PCR; TCRdb's copy has only in-frame clones and leaves some out. V, J and clone size were drawn from that table, and D and trimming were deduced from the DNA. This table has 83,000 or so clones, around 82% appearing once. The sequence came from a human donor in a cohort sampled during active COVID-19. The V gene is TRBV6-5, the J gene TRBJ1-1; 7 bases agree with TRBD1. The specimen sequenced was peripheral blood. Here the CDR3 DNA reads TGTGCCAGCAGTCGAGGGGGCGCCCCGGACACTGAAGCTTTCTTT. It encodes CASSRGGAPDTEAFF.